This TCR beta chain was retrieved from a study of blood T cell repertoires in COVID-19. At the level of the study: Samples of COVID-19 (acute and convalescent) were obtained from the United States, Italy and Spain.

Authors' processing steps: Amplified reference gene primers provided the basis for estimating nucleated cell counts. The method was immunoSEQ multiplex PCR; TCRdb's version includes in-frame clones alone and lacks a portion of them. That table is the source of V, J and clone size, and D and trimming were worked out from the DNA. The sample has some 150,000 clones; 80% are singletons. This CDR3 has 12 residues. CDR1 is SEHNR, CDR2 FQNEAQ, per germline (reference sequence). V gave up 5 bases and J gave up 6 bases, with 9 bases separating them. Sequencing was done on a sample of peripheral blood. The chain uses TRBV7-9 and TRBJ2-3; D is unclear. The TCR was taken from a woman aged 45-65 years with acute or convalescent COVID-19. In DNA, the CDR3 is TGTGCCAGCAGCCTATCTCCCGATACGCAGTATTTT. It yields the protein CASSLSPDTQYF.